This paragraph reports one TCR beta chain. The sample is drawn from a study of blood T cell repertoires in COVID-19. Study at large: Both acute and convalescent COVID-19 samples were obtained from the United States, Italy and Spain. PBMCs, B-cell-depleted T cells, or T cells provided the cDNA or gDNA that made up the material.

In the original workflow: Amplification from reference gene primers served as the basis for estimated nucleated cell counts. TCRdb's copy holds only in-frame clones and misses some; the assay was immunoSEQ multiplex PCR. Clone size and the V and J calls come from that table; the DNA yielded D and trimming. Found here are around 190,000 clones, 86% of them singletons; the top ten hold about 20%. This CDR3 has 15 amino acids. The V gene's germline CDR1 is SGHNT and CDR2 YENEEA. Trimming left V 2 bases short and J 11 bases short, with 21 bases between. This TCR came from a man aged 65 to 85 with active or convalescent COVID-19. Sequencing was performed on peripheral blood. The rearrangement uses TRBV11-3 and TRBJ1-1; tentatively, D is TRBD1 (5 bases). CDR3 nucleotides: TGTGCCAGCAGCTTAAGGACACGACCTTCACTTGAGGCTTTCTTT. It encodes CASSLRTRPSLEAFF.